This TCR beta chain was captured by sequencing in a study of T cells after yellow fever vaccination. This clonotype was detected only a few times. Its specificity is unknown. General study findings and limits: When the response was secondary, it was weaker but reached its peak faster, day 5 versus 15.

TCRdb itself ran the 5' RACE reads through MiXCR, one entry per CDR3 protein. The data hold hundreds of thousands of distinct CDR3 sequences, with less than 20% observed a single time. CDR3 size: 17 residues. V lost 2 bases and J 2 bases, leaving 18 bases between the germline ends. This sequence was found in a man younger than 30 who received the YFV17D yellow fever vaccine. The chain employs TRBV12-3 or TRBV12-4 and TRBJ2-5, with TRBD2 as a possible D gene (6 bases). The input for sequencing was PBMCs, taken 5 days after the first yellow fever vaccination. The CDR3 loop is CASSLSFGAGKQETQYF. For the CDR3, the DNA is TGTGCCAGCAGTTTATCCTTCGGAGCGGGCAAGCAAGAGACCCAGTACTTC.